This T cell receptor beta chain was retrieved from a study of patients and donors after allogeneic stem cell transplantation. CDR3 length: 15 residues. Germline trimming cut 3 bases from V and 4 bases from J; bases unmatched to any gene: 6. Per germline, CDR1 SEHNR and CDR2 FQNEAQ (reference sequence). Using its own MiXCR run on the RT-PCR reads, TCRdb lists one record per CDR3 protein. The repertoire holds 900,000 to 1,000,000 distinct CDR3 sequences, with roughly 18% as singletons. The sequence came from a human donor who was either an allogeneic HSCT recipient or a stem cell or donor lymphocyte infusion donor (not recorded which). It is not recorded whose cells these are; they may come from a transplant donor. Sequencing was performed on blood, either unsorted or a sorted T cell fraction (not recorded which). This chain connects TRBV7-9 to TRBJ1-2; 9 nucleotides agree with TRBD1. In DNA form, the CDR3 reads TGTGCCAGCAGCTTCGGACAGGGGTCGCCCTATGGCTACACCTTC. The encoded protein is CASSFGQGSPYGYTF.